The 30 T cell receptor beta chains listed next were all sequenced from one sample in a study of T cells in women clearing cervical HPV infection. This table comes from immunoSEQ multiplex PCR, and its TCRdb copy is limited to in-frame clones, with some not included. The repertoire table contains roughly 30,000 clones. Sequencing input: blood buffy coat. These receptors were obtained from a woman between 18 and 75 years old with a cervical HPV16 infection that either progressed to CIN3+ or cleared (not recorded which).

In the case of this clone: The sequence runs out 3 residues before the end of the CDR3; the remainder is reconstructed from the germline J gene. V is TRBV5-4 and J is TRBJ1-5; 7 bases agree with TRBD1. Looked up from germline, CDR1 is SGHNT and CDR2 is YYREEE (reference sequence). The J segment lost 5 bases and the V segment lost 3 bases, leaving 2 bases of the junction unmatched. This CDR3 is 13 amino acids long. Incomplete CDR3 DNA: TGTGCCAGCAGCTCCGACAGGGATCAGCCC. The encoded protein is CASSSDRDQP. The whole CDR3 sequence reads CASSSDRDQPQHF.

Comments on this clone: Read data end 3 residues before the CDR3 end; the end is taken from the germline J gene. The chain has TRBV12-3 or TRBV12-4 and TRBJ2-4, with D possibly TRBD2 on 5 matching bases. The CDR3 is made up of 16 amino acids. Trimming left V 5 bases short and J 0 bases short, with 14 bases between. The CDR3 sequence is CASSIEGLLAKNIQYF. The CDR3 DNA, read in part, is TGTGCCAGCAGTATTGAGGGTTTACTAGCCAAAAACATT.

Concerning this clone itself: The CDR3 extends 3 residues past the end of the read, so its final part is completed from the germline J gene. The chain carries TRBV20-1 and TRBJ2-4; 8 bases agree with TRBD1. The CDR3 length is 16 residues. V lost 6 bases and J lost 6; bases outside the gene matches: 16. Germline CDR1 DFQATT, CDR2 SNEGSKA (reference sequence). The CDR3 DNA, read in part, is TGCAGTGCCCAACAGGGACAGGCCCAAAACCGAAACATT. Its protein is CSAQQGQAQNRNI. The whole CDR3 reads CSAQQGQAQNRNIQYF.

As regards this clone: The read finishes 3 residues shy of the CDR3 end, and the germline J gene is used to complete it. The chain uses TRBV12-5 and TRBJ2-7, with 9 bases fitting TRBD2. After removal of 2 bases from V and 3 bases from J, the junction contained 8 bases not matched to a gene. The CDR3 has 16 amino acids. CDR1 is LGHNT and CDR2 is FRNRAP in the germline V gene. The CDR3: CASGLILAGSRYEQYF. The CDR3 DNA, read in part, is TGTGCTAGTGGTTTGATCCTAGCGGGAAGCCGCTACGAG.

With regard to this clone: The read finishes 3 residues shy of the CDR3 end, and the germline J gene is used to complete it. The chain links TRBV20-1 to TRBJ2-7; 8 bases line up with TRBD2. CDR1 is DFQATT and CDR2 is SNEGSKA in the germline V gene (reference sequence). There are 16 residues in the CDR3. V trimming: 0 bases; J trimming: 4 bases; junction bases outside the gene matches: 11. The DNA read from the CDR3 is TGCAGTGCTAGAGATCGGCATAGCGGGATCTTGTACGAG. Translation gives CSARDRHSGILYE. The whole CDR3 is CSARDRHSGILYEQYF.

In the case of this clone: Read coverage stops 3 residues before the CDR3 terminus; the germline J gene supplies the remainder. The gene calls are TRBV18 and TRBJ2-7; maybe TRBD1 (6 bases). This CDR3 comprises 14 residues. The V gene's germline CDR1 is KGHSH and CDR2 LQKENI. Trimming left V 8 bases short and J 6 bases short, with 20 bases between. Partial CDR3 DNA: TGTGCCAGCGCAACAAATATTGGACAGAGCGAG. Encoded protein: CASATNIGQSE. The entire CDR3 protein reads CASATNIGQSEQYF.

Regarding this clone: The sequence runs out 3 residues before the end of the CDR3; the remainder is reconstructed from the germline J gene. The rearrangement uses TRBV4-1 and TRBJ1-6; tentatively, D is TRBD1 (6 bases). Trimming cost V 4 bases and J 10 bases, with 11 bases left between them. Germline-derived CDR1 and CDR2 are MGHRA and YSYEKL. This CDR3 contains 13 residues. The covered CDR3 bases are TGCGCCAGCAGCCCACAGGGCTGGTCACCC. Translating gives CASSPQGWSP. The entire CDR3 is CASSPQGWSPLHF.

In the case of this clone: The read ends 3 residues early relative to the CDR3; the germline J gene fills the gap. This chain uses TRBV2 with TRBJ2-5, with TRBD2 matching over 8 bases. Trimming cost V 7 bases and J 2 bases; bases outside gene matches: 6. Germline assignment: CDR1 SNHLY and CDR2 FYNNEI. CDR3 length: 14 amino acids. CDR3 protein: CASTKRERQETQYF. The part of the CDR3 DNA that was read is TGTGCCAGCACGAAGCGGGAGAGGCAAGAGACC.

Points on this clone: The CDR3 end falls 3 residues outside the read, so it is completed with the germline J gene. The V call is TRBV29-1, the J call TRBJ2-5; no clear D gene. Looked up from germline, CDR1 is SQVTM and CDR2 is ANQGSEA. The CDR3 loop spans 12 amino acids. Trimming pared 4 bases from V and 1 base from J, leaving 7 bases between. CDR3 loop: CSVVTVQETQYF. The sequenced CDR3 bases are TGCAGCGTTGTAACAGTCCAAGAGACC.

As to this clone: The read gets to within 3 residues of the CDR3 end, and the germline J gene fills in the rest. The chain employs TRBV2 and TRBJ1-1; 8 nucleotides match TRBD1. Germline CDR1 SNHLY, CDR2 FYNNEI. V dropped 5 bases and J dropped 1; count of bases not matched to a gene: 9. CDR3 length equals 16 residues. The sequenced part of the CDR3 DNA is TGTGCCAGCAGTCCCCAGGGGGCGCGTTCGAACACTGAA. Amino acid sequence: CASSPQGARSNTE. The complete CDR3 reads CASSPQGARSNTEAFF.

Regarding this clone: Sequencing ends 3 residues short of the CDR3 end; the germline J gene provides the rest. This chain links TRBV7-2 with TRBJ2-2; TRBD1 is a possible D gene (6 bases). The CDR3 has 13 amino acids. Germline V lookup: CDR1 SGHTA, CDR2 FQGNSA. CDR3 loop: CASSLEQGEKLFF. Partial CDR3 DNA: TGTGCCAGCAGCTTAGAACAGGGAGAAAAG.

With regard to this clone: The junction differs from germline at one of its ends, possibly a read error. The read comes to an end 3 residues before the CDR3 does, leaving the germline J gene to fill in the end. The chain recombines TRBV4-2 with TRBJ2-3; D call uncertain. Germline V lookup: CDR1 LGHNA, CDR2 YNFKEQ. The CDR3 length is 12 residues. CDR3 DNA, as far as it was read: TGCGCCAGCAGCCAAGCCCGAGATACG. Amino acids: CASSQARDT. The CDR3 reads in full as CASSQARDTQYF.

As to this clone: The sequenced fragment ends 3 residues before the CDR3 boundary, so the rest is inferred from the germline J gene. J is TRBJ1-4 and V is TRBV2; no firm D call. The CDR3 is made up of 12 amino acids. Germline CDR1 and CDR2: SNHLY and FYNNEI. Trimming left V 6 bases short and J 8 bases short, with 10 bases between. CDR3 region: CASRRTGEKLFF. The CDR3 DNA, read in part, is TGTGCCAGCAGACGGACGGGGGAAAAA.

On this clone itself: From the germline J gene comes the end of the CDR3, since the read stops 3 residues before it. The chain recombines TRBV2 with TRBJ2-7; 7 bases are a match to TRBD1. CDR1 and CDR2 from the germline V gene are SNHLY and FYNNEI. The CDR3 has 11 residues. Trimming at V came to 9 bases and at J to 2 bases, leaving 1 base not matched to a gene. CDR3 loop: CARGTAYEQYF. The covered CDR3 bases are TGTGCCAGGGGGACAGCCTACGAG.

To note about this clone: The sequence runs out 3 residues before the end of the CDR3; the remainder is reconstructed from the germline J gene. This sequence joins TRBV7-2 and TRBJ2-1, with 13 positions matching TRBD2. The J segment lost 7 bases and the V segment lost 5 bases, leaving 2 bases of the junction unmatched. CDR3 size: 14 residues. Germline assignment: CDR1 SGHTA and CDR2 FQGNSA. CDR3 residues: CASSRTSGSNEQFF. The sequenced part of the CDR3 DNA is TGTGCCAGCAGCCGGACTAGCGGGAGTAATGAG.

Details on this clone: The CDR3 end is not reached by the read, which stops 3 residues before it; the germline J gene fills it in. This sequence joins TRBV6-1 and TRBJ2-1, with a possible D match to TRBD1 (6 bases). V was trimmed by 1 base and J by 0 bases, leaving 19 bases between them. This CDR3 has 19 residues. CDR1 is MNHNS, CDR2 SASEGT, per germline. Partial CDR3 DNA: TGTGCCAGCAGTGAAGGGTGGGGATCAGGGGTAAGCTCCTACAATGAG. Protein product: CASSEGWGSGVSSYNE. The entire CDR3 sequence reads CASSEGWGSGVSSYNEQFF.

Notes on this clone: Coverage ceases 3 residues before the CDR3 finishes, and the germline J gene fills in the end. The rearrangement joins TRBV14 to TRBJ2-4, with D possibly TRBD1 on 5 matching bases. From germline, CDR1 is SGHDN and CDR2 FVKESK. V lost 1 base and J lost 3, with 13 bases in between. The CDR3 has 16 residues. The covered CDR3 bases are TGTGCCAGCAGCCAAGCAAAGGGGTTGGGCAAAAACATT. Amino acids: CASSQAKGLGKNI. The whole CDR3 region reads CASSQAKGLGKNIQYF.

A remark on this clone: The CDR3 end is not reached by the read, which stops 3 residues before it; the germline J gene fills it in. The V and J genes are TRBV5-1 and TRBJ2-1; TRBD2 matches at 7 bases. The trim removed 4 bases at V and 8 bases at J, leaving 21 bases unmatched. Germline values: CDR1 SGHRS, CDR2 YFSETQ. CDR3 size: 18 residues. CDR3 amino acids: CASSPSLGGGLIFYEQFF. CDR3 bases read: TGCGCCAGCAGCCCATCCCTGGGGGGGGGACTAATATTCTATGAG.

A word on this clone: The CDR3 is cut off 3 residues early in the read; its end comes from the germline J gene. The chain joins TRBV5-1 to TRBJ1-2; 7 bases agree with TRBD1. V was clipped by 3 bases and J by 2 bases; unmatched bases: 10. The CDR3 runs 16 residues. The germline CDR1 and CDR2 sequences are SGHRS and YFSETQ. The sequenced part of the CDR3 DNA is TGCGCCAGCAGCTACGGAAGCAGGGGGATCAACTATGGC. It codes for CASSYGSRGINYG. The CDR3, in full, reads CASSYGSRGINYGYTF.

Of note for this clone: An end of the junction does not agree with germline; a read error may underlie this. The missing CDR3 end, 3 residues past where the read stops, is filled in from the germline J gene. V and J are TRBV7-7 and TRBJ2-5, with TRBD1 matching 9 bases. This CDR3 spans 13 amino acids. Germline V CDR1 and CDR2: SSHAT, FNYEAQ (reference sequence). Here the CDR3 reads CASTLGQGETQYF. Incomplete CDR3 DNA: TGTGCTAGCACCCTCGGACAGGGGGAGACC.

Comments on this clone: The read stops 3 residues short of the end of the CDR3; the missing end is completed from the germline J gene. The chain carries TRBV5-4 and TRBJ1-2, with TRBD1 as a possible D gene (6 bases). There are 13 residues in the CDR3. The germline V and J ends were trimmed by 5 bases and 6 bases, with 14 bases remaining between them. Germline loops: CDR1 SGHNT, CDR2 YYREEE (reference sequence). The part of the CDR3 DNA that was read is TGTGCCAGCAGGGATCAGGGGAAGGATGGC. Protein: CASRDQGKDG. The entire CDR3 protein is CASRDQGKDGYTF.

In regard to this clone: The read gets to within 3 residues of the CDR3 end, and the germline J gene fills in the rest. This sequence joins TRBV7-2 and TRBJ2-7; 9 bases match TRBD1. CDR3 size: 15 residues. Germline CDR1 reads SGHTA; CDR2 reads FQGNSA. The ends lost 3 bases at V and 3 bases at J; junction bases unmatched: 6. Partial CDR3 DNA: TGTGCCAGCAGCTTCTCCCCGGGACAGGGCTACGAG. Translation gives CASSFSPGQGYE. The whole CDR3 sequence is CASSFSPGQGYEQYF.

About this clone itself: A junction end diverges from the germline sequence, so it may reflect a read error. The CDR3 sequence is CASSIGQPGETQYF. The sequenced part of the CDR3 DNA is TGTGCTAGCAGCATTGGACAGCCTGGAGAGACG. The chain carries TRBV7-7 and TRBJ2-3, with D possibly being TRBD1 (6 bases). The read ends 3 residues early relative to the CDR3; the germline J gene fills the gap. Per the germline V gene, CDR1 is SSHAT and CDR2 is FNYEAQ (reference sequence). This CDR3 has 14 amino acids.

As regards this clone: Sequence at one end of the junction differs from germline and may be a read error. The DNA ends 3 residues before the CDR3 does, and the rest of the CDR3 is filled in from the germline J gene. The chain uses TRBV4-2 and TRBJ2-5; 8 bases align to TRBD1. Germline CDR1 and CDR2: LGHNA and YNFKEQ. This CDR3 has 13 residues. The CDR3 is CASSFGQGETQYF. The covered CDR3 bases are TGCGCCAGCAGCTTCGGACAGGGAGAGACC.

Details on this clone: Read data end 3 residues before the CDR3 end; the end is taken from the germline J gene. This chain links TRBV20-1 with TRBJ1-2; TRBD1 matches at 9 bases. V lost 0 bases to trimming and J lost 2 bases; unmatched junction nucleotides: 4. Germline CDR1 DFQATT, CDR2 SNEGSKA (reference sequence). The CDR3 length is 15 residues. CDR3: CSARDPTGGNYGYTF. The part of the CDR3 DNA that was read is TGCAGTGCTAGAGATCCGACAGGGGGAAACTATGGC.

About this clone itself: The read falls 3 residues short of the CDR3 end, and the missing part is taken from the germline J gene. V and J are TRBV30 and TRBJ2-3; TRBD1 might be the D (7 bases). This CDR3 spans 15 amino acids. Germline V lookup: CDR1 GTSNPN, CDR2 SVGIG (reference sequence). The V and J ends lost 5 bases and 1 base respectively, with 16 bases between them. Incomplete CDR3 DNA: TGTGCCTGGGGACTTCAGGGGGGAGGCACAGATACG. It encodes CAWGLQGGGTDT. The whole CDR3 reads CAWGLQGGGTDTQYF.

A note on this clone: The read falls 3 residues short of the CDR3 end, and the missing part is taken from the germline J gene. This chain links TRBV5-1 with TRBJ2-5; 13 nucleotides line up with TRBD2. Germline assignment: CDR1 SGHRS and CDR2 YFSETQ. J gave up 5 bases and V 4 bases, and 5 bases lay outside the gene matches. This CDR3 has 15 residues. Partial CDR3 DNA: TGCGCCAGCAGCCTCGGGACTAGCGGGATTGAGACC. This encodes CASSLGTSGIET. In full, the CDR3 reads CASSLGTSGIETQYF.

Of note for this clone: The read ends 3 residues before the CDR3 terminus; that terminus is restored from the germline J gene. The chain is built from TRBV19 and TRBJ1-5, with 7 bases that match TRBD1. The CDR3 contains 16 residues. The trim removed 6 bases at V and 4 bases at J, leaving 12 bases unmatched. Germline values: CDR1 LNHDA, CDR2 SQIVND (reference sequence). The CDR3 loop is CASRDREASENQPQHF. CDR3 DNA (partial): TGTGCCAGTAGAGACAGGGAGGCGAGCGAGAATCAGCCC.

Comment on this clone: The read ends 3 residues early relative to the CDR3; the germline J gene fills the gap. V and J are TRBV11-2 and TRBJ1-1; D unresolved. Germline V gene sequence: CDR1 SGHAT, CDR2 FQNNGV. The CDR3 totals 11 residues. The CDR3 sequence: CASSLTSGAFF. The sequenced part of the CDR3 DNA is TGTGCCAGCAGCCTAACATCGGGA.

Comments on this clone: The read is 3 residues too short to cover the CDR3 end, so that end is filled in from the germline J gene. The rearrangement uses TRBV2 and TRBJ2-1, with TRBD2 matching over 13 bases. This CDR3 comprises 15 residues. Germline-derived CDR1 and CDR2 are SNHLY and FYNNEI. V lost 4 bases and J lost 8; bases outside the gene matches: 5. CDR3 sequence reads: CASSGGTSGMYEQFF. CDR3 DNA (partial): TGTGCCAGCAGTGGCGGGACTAGCGGGATGTATGAG.